A selection of T cell receptor beta chains follows, all from one sample in a study of regulatory and conventional T cells in RAG deficiency. Here immunoSEQ multiplex PCR was the method, and the copy in TCRdb shows in-frame clones only, minus some. Here the sample spans some 30,000 clones, 70% to 90% being singletons. The sample was also reused in another study, on regulatory T cells.

The sample consisted of CD8+ T cells sorted from blood. The receptors stem from a human donor in good health. The CDR3 runs from the conserved cysteine through the conserved F or W. A D gene is named only where the DNA matches it firmly.

v_gene,d_gene,j_gene,CDR3nt,CDR3aa
TRBV11-2,.,TRBJ2-7,TGTGCCAGCAGCTTAGTGGAGACAGTCACCTACGAGCAGTACTTC,CASSLVETVTYEQYF
TRBV6-1,.,TRBJ2-7,TGTGCCAGCAGTCCAGACTACGAGCAGTACTTC,CASSPDYEQYF
TRBV6-5,.,TRBJ2-7,TGTGCCAGCTCACTCCAGGGGAAAGGCGAGCAGTACTTC,CASSLQGKGEQYF
TRBV15,TRBD2,TRBJ2-7,TGTGCCACCAGCCCCGATCATATGTGGGAGGGCCGGTCCTACGAGCAGTACTTC,CATSPDHMWEGRSYEQYF
TRBV4-1,.,TRBJ1-2,TGCGCCAGCAGCCCGGATTCAGGGGCGCTTGGGGCCGACACCTTC,CASSPDSGALGADTF
TRBV2,TRBD1,TRBJ1-5,TGTGCCAGCAGTGATCTGGGGACAGGGTCCGCCCTTCAGCCCCAGCATTTT,CASSDLGTGSALQPQHF
TRBV2,TRBD1,TRBJ1-3,TGTGCCAGCGCGGACAGGGGGCGAGACACCATATATTTT,CASADRGRDTIYF
TRBV11-1,TRBD2,TRBJ2-7,TGTGCCAGCAGCTTAGGGCCTAGCGGGGGCTACGAGCAGTACTTC,CASSLGPSGGYEQYF
TRBV6-5,.,TRBJ2-5,TGTGCCAGCAGTTATGGAGGGGGGTCCCAAGAGACCCAGTACTTC,CASSYGGGSQETQYF
TRBV7-2,.,TRBJ2-7,TGTGCCAGCAGCTGGGGGGGCGCCTACGAGCAGTACTTC,CASSWGGAYEQYF
TRBV10-3,TRBD2,TRBJ2-5,TGTGCCATCAGTAGCGGTCTAGGACTAGCGTGGGAGACCCAGTACTTC,CAISSGLGLAWETQYF
TRBV4-1,.,TRBJ1-6,TGCGCCAGCAGCCAAGATAGGACAGAATATAATTCACCCCTCCACTTT,CASSQDRTEYNSPLHF
TRBV11-2,.,TRBJ2-3,TGTGCCAGCAGCTCAACCTGGGGGAAAGATACGCAGTATTTT,CASSSTWGKDTQYF
TRBV7-9,.,TRBJ1-1,TGTGCCAGCAGCCAACGGGGGAACACTGAAGCTTTCTTT,CASSQRGNTEAFF